This entry features one TCR beta chain sequence. Its antigen specificity is not known. Base qualities are missing; no much larger clone stands one base away. The entry originates in a study of blood T cell repertoires in COVID-19 (dated by TCRdb to 2019 to 2021). Notes on the research overall: Samples covering the acute and convalescent phases of COVID-19 were provided by collaborators in the United States, Italy and Spain. The material from the prospective study consisted of cDNA or gDNA derived from T cells, B-cell-depleted T cells, or PBMCs. Subjects who had been exposed to COVID-19, were actively infected with it, or had recovered from it provided the deeply sampled blood TCRbeta repertoires that made up the dataset. A freely available public database, intended as a resource for researchers studying the immune response to SARS-CoV-2, is where the repertoires were released. The samples were drawn from two sources: the first 160 participants of the ongoing ImmuneRACE study, and 1,254 subjects contributed by 6 global collaborators. HLA class I and class II types, where available, came from metadata supplied by the sample provider rather than from assay-based typing. A de-identified subject ID, COVID-19 status, age in years and sex were almost always included in the sample metadata. Results the study describes overall, beyond this receptor: Clinical and demographic metadata were provided uncurated, with the amount varying by source and participant.

One collaborating source in Seattle enrolled patients while the patients were actively infected and followed the patients over time throughout the course of disease. Collaborating institutions collected whole blood in K2EDTA tubes following their own protocols. For TCRbeta analysis, collaborators shipped samples in one of three forms: frozen whole blood, isolated PBMCs, or DNA extracted from either of those sample types. The immunoSEQ Assay, a bias-controlled multiplex PCR, was used to amplify TCRbeta CDR3 regions from genomic DNA. The authors processed their data as follows. The number of nucleated cells in each sample was estimated from the amplification of reference gene primers within the assay. To quantify the absolute abundance of each unique TCRbeta CDR3 rearrangement, sequence reads were collapsed and filtered. For each sample, productive Simpson clonality was calculated by taking the square root of Simpson's diversity index across productive rearrangements. TCRdb retrieved this table from immuneACCESS and kept in-frame rearrangements only. Not all clones are present; in checked studies, unresolved V genes account for under half, and no reason is known for the remainder. V, J and clone size derive from that table, while D and trimming were established from the DNA sequence. The sample includes over 150,000 clones, with around four fifths observed a single time. Roughly 2.7% of the sample is held by the ten biggest clonotypes.

This receptor was taken from a woman aged 80 or over with COVID-19, enrolled during active disease. Sequenced sample: peripheral blood.

The DNA sequence is as follows: TGCGCCAGCAGCCTATCGATGAGGACAGGGGGCTTCGATCTGGGCTACACCTTC. This encodes CASSLSMRTGGFDLGYTF. Here the chain combines TRBV5-1 and TRBJ1-2; 11 central bases correspond to TRBD1. Spanning cysteine to phenylalanine, the CDR3 consists of 18 amino acids. The kept DNA is CDR3 alone, 54 bases in frame from the first base. The germline V gene encodes CDR1 SGHRS and CDR2 YFSETQ. V is pruned by 4 bases and J by 8 bases, leaving 19 bases of the junction without a gene match.